This T cell receptor (beta chain) originates from a study of technical replicates of blood from several donors. Germline V lookup: CDR1 SGDLS, CDR2 YYNGEE. V dropped 3 bases and J dropped 6; count of bases not matched to a gene: 8. CDR3 length: 15 residues. TCRdb's copy holds only in-frame clones and misses some; the assay was immunoSEQ multiplex PCR. The table has more than 60,000 clones, just under 95% seen once. The receptor's source is a human donor in good health. Sequenced material: T cells isolated from PBMCs. The chain is built from TRBV9 and TRBJ2-2; 7 bases fit TRBD1. CDR3 amino acids: CASSAGRGRAGELFF. The CDR3, as DNA: TGTGCCAGCAGCGCCGGAAGGGGGCGGGCCGGGGAGCTGTTTTTT.